These 11 T cell receptor beta chains came from one sample sequenced in a study of blood T cell repertoires in COVID-19. Sequencing used immunoSEQ multiplex PCR; TCRdb keeps in-frame clones, though not all of them. This sample yields 270,000 or so clones, of which roughly 84% are seen a single time; roughly 6.7% belongs to the top ten. The specimen was PBMCs or T cells enriched from blood (not recorded which). The receptors originated from a woman aged 45-59 years who had been exposed to COVID-19.

The rearrangement links TRBV27 to TRBJ1-1; D may be TRBD1 (6 bases). Trimming shortened V by 5 bases and J by 5 bases, and 18 bases separated the two germline ends. The CDR3 length is 15 residues. The germline V gene has CDR1 MNHEY and CDR2 SMNVEV (reference sequence). The CDR3: CASSPPDRSRTEAFF. The DNA of the CDR3 is TGTGCCAGCAGTCCCCCCGACAGGTCGAGAACTGAAGCTTTCTTT.

The V and J genes are TRBV5-1 and TRBJ1-2, with D maybe TRBD1 (6 bases). Trimming left V 1 base short and J 1 base short, with 11 bases between. Per germline, CDR1 SGHRS and CDR2 YFSETQ. The CDR3 has 15 residues. CDR3 nucleotide sequence: TGCGCCAGCAGCTTGTATAAGGGGGATAACTATGGCTACACCTTC. As protein: CASSLYKGDNYGYTF.

The chain employs TRBV28 and TRBJ1-1; D unresolved. CDR3 length: 15 amino acids. Germline V CDR1 and CDR2: MDHEN, SYDVKM. Trimming pared 6 bases from V and 2 bases from J, leaving 16 bases between. The CDR3 coding sequence is TGTGCCAGCAGCCCCCCCTTTGGAGCTAACACTGAAGCTTTCTTT. This encodes CASSPPFGANTEAFF.

The rearrangement uses TRBV15 and TRBJ1-2; D is unresolved. Per germline, CDR1 LNHNV and CDR2 YYDKDF (reference sequence). Trimming left V 5 bases short and J 4 bases short, with 11 bases between. This CDR3 contains 13 residues. This CDR3 is CATSVTGSYGYTF. CDR3 nucleotides: TGTGCCACCAGCGTTACCGGGAGCTATGGCTACACCTTC.

The chain uses TRBV5-1 and TRBJ2-5; 7 nucleotides match TRBD2. The CDR3 is made up of 15 amino acids. The junction had 7 bases not matched to a gene; V was cut back by 2 bases and J by 3 bases. Germline CDR1 SGHRS, CDR2 YFSETQ. CDR3 sequence reads: CASSLSGALKETQYF. The CDR3 DNA reads as TGCGCCAGCAGCTTAAGCGGGGCCCTTAAAGAGACCCAGTACTTC.

The chain combines TRBV7-6 with TRBJ2-2; D is possibly TRBD1 (6 bases). The CDR3 sequence is 13 residues long. Trimming removed 1 base from V and 8 bases from J, with 8 bases in between. Germline V gene sequence: CDR1 SGHVS, CDR2 FNYEAQ. For the CDR3, the DNA is TGTGCCAGCAGCTTAGACAGGGTGGGGGAGCTGTTTTTT. It codes for CASSLDRVGELFF.

This chain connects TRBV2 to TRBJ1-2; a possible D gene is TRBD1 (5 bases). Germline V gene sequence: CDR1 SNHLY, CDR2 FYNNEI. The CDR3 spans 15 residues. The germline V and J ends were trimmed by 3 bases and 4 bases, with 15 bases remaining between them. The CDR3, as DNA: TGTGCCAGCAGTGATCGTGAGGGACTGGGCTATGGCTACACCTTC. Translated, it gives CASSDREGLGYGYTF.

V is TRBV13 and J is TRBJ1-2, with D perhaps TRBD1 (5 bases). V lost 2 bases, J lost 3 bases, and 16 bases lay in between. The CDR3 consists of 16 residues. Germline CDR1 PRHDT, CDR2 FYEKMQ (reference sequence). The CDR3 is CASSLRQTNYYYGYTF. The CDR3 DNA follows: TGTGCCAGCAGCTTAAGACAGACGAATTACTACTATGGCTACACCTTC. The whole variable domain, remainder taken from reference TRBV13 and TRBJ1-2, is AAGVIQSPRHLIKEKRETATLKCYPIPRHDTVYWYQQGPGQDPQFLISFYEKMQSDKGSIPDRFSAQQFSDYHSELNMSSLELGDSALYFCASSLRQTNYYYGYTFGSGTRLTVV.

This clone was seen only a few times. V and J are TRBV4-2 and TRBJ1-1, with a tentative D call TRBD1 (5 bases). Trimming took 11 bases from V and 5 from J, leaving 15 bases between them. The germline gives CDR1 LGHNA, CDR2 YNFKEQ. The CDR3 extends over 12 amino acids. The CDR3 coding sequence is TGTGCCGACCAACAGGTTGTTACTGAAGCTTTCTTT. It specifies CADQQVVTEAFF.

The chain recombines TRBV19 with TRBJ1-5, with D unclear. The CDR3 is 15 residues long. V was pared by 6 bases and J by 0 bases, with 12 bases between. Germline-derived CDR1 and CDR2 are LNHDA and SQIVND (reference sequence). CDR3 coding DNA: TGTGCCAGTAGAGGTCGCCTAGGTAGCAATCAGCCCCAGCATTTT. Translated: CASRGRLGSNQPQHF.

This sequence joins TRBV27 and TRBJ2-3; possible D gene TRBD2, 5 bases. This CDR3 spans 13 amino acids. Trimming shortened V by 5 bases and J by 8 bases, and 14 bases separated the two germline ends. The germline CDR1 and CDR2 sequences are MNHEY and SMNVEV (reference sequence). The CDR3 DNA reads TGTGCCAGCAGTGGGAGAGTGAGCGGTACGCAGTATTTT. It translates to CASSGRVSGTQYF.